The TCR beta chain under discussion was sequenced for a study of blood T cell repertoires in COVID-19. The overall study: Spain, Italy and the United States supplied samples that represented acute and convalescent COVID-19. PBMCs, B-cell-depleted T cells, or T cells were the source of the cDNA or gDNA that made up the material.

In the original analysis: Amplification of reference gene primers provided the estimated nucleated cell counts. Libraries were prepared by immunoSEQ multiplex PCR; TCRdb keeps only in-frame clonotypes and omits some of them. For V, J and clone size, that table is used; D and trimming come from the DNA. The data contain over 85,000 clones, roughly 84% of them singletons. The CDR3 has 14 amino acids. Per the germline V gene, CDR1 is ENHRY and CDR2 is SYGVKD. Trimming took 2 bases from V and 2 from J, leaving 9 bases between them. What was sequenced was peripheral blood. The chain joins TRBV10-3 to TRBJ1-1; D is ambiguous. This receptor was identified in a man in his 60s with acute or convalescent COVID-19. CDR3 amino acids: CAISERQENTEAFF. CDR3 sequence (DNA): TGTGCCATCAGTGAGCGGCAGGAAAACACTGAAGCTTTCTTT.